The 9 T cell receptor beta chains reported below all come from one sample, sequenced in a study of cytomegalovirus exposure and HLA in healthy donors. Primers: 60 Vbeta forward and 13 Jbeta reverse. This table comes from immunoSEQ multiplex PCR, and its TCRdb copy is limited to in-frame clones, with some not included. The data contain around 74,000 clones, about 80% of them singletons. The sequencing sample was made of PBMCs. Receptors originate from a man aged 30-40 years in good health and CMV-seronegative.

This clone showed up just a few times. J is TRBJ1-1 and V is TRBV6-5; 7 bases map to TRBD1. Germline CDR1 is MNHEY and CDR2 is SVGAGI. The CDR3 contains 12 residues. The trim removed 6 bases at V and 9 bases at J, leaving 7 bases unmatched. The CDR3 DNA reads TGTGCCAGCAGCTTCGACAGGGAGCAAGCTTTCTTT. Translating gives CASSFDREQAFF.

The sample holds a few counts of this clone. CDR3 coding DNA: TGTGCCAGTTCACCGGGACAGTGGAATCAGCCCCAGCATTTT. Translating gives CASSPGQWNQPQHF. V usage is TRBV7-2 and J usage is TRBJ1-5, with 7 bases fitting TRBD1. The CDR3 sequence is 14 residues long. V trimming: 9 bases; J trimming: 4 bases; junction bases outside the gene matches: 9. Germline-derived CDR1 and CDR2 are SGHTA and FQGNSA.

The chain combines TRBV28 with TRBJ1-1; D is ambiguous. This CDR3 is 16 amino acids long. V lost 3 bases and J 0 bases, leaving 14 bases between the germline ends. Germline CDR1 and CDR2: MDHEN and SYDVKM. CDR3 DNA sequence: TGTGCCAGCAGTTTCCAAATAGACTCGATGAACACTGAAGCTTTCTTT. It yields the protein CASSFQIDSMNTEAFF.

The rearrangement joins TRBV6-1 to TRBJ1-5; D is uncertain. This CDR3 is 13 amino acids long. The ends were cut back, 2 bases at V and 5 bases at J, with 7 bases in the middle. In germline, CDR1 is MNHNS, CDR2 SASEGT. For the CDR3, the DNA is TGTGCCAGCAGTGAATTCGGGGATCAGCCCCAGCATTTT. Its translation: CASSEFGDQPQHF.

The rearrangement links TRBV7-2 to TRBJ2-2; perhaps TRBD2 as D (5 bases). The germline gives CDR1 SGHTA, CDR2 FQGNSA. The CDR3 covers 14 residues. V shed 2 bases and J shed 4 bases, with 8 bases lying between them. The CDR3 reads CASSLLEGTGELFF. CDR3 bases: TGTGCCAGCAGCTTACTAGAGGGCACCGGGGAGCTGTTTTTT.

This clone was seen only a few times. The V gene is TRBV6-4, the J gene TRBJ2-1, with 7 nucleotides matching TRBD2. The CDR3 length is 13 residues. Germline CDR1 and CDR2: MRHNA and SNTAGT. The V segment lost 3 bases and the J segment 4 bases; nucleotides outside the gene matches: 0. Here the CDR3 reads CASSEREYNEQFF. DNA for the CDR3: TGTGCCAGCAGTGAGCGGGAGTACAATGAGCAGTTCTTC.

This clone showed up just a few times. The V and J genes are TRBV11-2 and TRBJ2-1, with D unclear. V was trimmed by 2 bases and J by 1 base, leaving 9 bases between them. This CDR3 spans 15 amino acids. Per germline, CDR1 SGHAT and CDR2 FQNNGV. The CDR3 DNA reads TGTGCCAGCAGCTTATTGTCTAATTCCTACAATGAGCAGTTCTTC. As protein: CASSLLSNSYNEQFF.

The CDR3 loop is CASREGRNTDTQYF. The CDR3 region has the DNA TGTGCCAGCAGGGAGGGGCGGAACACAGATACGCAGTATTTT. The rearrangement links TRBV6-6 to TRBJ2-3; D is possibly TRBD2 (6 bases). The germline V gene has CDR1 MNHNY and CDR2 SVGAGI (reference sequence). Trimming removed 6 bases from V and 2 bases from J, with 12 bases in between. The CDR3 consists of 14 residues.

This sequence joins TRBV14 and TRBJ2-5; TRBD2 agrees at 11 bases. The V segment lost 2 bases and the J segment 4 bases; nucleotides outside the gene matches: 9. Germline CDR1 SGHDN, CDR2 FVKESK. The CDR3 runs to 17 residues. This chain's CDR3 is CASSQRTPGLAVETQYF. As DNA, the CDR3 is TGTGCCAGCAGCCAAAGGACTCCGGGACTAGCGGTAGAGACCCAGTACTTC.